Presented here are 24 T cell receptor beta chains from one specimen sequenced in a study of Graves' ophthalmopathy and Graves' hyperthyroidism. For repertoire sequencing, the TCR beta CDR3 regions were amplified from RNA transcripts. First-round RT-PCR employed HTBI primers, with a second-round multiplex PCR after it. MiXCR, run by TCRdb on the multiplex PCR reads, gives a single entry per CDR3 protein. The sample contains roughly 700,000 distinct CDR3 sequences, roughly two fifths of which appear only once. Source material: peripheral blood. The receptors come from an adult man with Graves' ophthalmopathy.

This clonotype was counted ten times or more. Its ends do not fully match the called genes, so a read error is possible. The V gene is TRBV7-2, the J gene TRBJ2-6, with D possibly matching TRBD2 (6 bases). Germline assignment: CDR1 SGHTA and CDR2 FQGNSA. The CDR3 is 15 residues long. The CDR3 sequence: CASSLAYSGANVLTF. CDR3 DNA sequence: TGTGCCAGCAGCCTAGCGTACTCTGGGGCCAACGTCCTGACTTTC.

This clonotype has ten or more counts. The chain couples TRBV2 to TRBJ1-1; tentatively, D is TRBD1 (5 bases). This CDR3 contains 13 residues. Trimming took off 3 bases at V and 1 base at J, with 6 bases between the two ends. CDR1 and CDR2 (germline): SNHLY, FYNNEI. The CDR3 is CASSEDTNTEAFF. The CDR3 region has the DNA TGTGCCAGCAGTGAGGACACGAACACTGAAGCTTTCTTT.

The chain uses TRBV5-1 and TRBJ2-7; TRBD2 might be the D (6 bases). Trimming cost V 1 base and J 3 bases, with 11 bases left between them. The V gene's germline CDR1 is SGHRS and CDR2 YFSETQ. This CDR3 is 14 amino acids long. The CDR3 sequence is CASSLTQGLYEQYF. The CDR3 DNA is TGCGCCAGCAGCTTGACCCAGGGACTCTACGAGCAGTACTTC. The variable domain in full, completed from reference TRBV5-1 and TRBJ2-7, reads KAGVTQTPRYLIKTRGQQVTLSCSPISGHRSVSWYQQTPGQGLQFLFEYFSETQRNKGNFPGRFSGRQFSNSRSEMNVSTLELGDSALYLCASSLTQGLYEQYFGPGTRLTVT.

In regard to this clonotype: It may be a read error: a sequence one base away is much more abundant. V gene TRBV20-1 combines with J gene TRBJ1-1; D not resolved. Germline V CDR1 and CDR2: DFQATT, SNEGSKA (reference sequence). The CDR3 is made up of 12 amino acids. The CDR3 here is CNAQRVGAEAFF. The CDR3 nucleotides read TGCAATGCTCAAAGGGTGGGCGCTGAAGCTTTCTTT.

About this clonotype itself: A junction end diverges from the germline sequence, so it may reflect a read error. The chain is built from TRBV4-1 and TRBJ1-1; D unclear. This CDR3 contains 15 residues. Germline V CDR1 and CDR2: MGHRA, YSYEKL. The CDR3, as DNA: TGCGCCAGCAGCGAAGATCGGGCCGGGTACACTGAAGCTTTCTTT. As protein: CASSEDRAGYTEAFF.

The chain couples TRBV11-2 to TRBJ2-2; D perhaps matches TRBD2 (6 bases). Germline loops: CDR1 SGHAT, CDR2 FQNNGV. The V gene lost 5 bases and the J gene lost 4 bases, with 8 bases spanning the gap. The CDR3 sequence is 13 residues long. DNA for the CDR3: TGTGCCAGCAGCCGGGGGTTCACCGGGGAGCTGTTTTTT. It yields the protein CASSRGFTGELFF.

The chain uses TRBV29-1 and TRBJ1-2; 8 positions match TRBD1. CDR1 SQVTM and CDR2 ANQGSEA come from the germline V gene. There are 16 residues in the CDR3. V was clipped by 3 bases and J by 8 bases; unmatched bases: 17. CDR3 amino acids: CSVETRAGQGGVGYTF. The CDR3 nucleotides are TGCAGCGTTGAGACCAGGGCCGGACAGGGAGGAGTAGGCTACACCTTC.

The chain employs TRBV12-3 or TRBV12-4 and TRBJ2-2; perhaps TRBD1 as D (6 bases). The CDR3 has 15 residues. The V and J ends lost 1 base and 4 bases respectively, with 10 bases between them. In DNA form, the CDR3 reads TGTGCCAGCAGTTTAGAACAGGGCGCCACCGGGGAGCTGTTTTTT. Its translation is CASSLEQGATGELFF.

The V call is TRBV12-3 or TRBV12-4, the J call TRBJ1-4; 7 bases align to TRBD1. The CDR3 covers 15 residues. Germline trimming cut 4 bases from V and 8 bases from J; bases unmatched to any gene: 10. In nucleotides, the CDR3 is TGTGCCAGCAGTTCCTCGGGACAGAGCTACGAAAAACTGTTTTTT. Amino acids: CASSSSGQSYEKLFF.

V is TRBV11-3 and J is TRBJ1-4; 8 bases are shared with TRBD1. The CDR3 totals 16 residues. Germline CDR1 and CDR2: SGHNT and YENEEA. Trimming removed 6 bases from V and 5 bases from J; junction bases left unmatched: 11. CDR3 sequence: CASSYFGTGENEKLFF. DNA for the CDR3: TGTGCCAGCAGTTACTTCGGGACAGGCGAAAATGAAAAACTGTTTTTT.

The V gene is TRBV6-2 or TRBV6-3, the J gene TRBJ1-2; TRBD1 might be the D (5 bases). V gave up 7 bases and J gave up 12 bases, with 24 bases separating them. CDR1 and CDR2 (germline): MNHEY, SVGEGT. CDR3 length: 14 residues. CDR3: CASTQGAAIVPHTF. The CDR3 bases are TGTGCCAGCACCCAAGGGGCTGCTATCGTCCCCCACACCTTC.

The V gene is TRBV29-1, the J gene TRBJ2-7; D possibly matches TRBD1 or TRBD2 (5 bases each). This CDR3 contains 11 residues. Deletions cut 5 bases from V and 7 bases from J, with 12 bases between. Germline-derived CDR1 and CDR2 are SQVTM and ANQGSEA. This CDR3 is CSVIGGGEQYF. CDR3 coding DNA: TGCAGCGTTATTGGTGGGGGTGAGCAGTACTTC.

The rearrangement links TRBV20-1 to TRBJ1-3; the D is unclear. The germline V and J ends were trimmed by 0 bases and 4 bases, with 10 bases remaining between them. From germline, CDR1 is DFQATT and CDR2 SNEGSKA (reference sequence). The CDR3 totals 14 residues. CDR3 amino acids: CSARDPASGNTIYF. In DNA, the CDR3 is TGCAGTGCTAGAGATCCAGCTTCGGGAAACACCATATATTTT.

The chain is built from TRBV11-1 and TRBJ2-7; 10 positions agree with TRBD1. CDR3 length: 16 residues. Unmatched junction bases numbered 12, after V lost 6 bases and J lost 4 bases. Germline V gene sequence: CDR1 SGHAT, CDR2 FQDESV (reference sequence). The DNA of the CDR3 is TGTGCCAGCAGTTACGTCGGACTGGACAGGGGGTACGAGCAGTACTTC. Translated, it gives CASSYVGLDRGYEQYF.

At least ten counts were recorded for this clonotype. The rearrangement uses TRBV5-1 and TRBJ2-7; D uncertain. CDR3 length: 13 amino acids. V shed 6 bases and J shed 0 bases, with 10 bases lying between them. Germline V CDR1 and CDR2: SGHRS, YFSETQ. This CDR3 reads CASTSQTSYEQYF. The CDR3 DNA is TGCGCCAGCACCTCACAGACCTCCTACGAGCAGTACTTC. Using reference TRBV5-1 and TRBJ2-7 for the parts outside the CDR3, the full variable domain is KAGVTQTPRYLIKTRGQQVTLSCSPISGHRSVSWYQQTPGQGLQFLFEYFSETQRNKGNFPGRFSGRQFSNSRSEMNVSTLELGDSALYLCASTSQTSYEQYFGPGTRLTVT.

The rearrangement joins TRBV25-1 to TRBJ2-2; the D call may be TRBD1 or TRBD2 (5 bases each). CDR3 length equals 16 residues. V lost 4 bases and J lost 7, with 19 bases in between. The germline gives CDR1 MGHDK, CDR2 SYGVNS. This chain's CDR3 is CASSASLKGAGGELFF. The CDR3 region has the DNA TGTGCCAGCAGTGCTAGCCTAAAAGGGGCTGGCGGGGAGCTGTTTTTT.

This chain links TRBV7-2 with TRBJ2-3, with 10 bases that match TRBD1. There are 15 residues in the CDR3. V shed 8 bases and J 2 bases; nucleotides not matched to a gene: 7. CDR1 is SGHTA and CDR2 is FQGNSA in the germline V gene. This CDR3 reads CASADRGRDTDTQYF. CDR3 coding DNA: TGTGCCAGCGCTGACAGGGGGCGCGACACAGATACGCAGTATTTT.

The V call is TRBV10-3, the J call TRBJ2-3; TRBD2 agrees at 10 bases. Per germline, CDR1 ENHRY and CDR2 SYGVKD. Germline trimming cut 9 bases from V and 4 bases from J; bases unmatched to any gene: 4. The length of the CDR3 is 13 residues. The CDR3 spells CAITSGTADTQYF. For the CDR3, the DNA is TGTGCCATAACTAGCGGGACAGCAGATACGCAGTATTTT.

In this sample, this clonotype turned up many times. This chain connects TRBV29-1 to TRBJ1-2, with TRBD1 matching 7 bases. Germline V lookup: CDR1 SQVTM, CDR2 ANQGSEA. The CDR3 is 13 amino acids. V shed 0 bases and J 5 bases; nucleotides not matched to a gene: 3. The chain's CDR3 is CSVEDPRGYGYTF. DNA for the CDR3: TGCAGCGTTGAAGATCCCAGGGGGTATGGCTACACCTTC.

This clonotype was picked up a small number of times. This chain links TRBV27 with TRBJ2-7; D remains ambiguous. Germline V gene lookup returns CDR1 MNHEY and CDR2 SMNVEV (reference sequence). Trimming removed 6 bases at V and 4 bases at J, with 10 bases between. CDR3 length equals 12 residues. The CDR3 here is CASRGPEYEQYF. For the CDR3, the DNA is TGTGCCAGCAGAGGACCGGAGTACGAGCAGTACTTC.

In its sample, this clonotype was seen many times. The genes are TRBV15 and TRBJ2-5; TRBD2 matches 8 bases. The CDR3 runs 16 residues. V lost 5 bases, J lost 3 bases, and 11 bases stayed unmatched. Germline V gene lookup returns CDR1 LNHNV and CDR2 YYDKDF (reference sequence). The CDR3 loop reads CATSRLGGGPEETQYF. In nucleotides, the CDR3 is TGTGCCACCAGCCGCCTGGGCGGGGGGCCAGAAGAGACCCAGTACTTC.

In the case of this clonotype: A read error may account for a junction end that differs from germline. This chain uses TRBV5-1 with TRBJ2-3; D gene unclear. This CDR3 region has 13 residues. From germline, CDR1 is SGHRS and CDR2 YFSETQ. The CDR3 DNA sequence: TGTGCCAGCAGCTTGTCAGTCGGAGATACGCAGTATTTT. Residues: CASSLSVGDTQYF.

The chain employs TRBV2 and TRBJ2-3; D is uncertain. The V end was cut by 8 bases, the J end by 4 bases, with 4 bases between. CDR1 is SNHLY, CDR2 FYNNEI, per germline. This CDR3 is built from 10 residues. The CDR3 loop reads CASGPDTQYF. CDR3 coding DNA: TGTGCCAGCGGGCCAGATACGCAGTATTTT.

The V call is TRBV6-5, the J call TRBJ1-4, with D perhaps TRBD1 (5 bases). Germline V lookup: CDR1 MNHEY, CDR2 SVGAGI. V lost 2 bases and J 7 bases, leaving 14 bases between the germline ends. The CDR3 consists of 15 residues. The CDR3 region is CASSYRLAGVEKLFF. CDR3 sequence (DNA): TGTGCCAGCAGTTACAGGCTAGCGGGGGTTGAAAAACTGTTTTTT.